A single sample is the source of the 10 T cell receptor beta chains below, sequenced in a study of cytomegalovirus exposure and HLA in healthy donors. The PCR had 60 Vbeta and 13 Jbeta primers. The method was immunoSEQ multiplex PCR; TCRdb's version includes in-frame clones alone and lacks a portion of them. The profile covers 120,000 to 150,000 clones, with around four fifths appearing a single time and 3% to 3.5% taken by the ten largest. The sequenced material came from PBMCs. The receptors shown here come from a male donor in good health and CMV-seronegative.

The chain has TRBV28 and TRBJ2-4, with 8 positions matching TRBD2. The ends lost 2 bases at V and 3 bases at J; junction bases unmatched: 3. The germline V gene encodes CDR1 MDHEN and CDR2 SYDVKM. The length of the CDR3 is 15 residues. The CDR3 nucleotides read TGTGCCAGCAGTTTAGGCACTAGCGGCAAAAACATTCAGTACTTC. Its translation is CASSLGTSGKNIQYF.

The J gene is TRBJ1-4, the V gene TRBV7-2, with no clear D. The CDR3 has 15 residues. V lost 1 base and J lost 3, with 9 bases in between. In germline, CDR1 is SGHTA, CDR2 FQGNSA. This chain's CDR3 is CASSLGAPPNEKLFF. The CDR3 DNA follows: TGTGCCAGCAGCTTAGGGGCACCGCCTAATGAAAAACTGTTTTTT. The full variable domain, its missing parts supplied by reference TRBV7-2 and TRBJ1-4, is GAGVSQSPSNKVTEKGKDVELRCDPISGHTALYWYRQSLGQGLEFLIYFQGNSAPDKSGLPSDRFSAERTGGSVSTLTIQRTQQEDSAVYLCASSLGAPPNEKLFFGSGTQLSVL.

This clone showed up just a few times. One end of the junction varies from germline; a read error may be responsible. The V and J genes are TRBV6-1 and TRBJ2-7, with 8 bases aligning to TRBD1. The CDR3 has 15 amino acids. The V gene's germline CDR1 is MNHNS and CDR2 SASEGT. CDR3: CASREGQGGFYEQYF. DNA of the CDR3: TGTGCCAGCAGGGAAGGACAGGGCGGTTTTTACGAGCAGTACTTC.

The chain employs TRBV4-1 and TRBJ2-3, with 8 nucleotides matching TRBD1. V was pared by 4 bases and J by 2 bases, with 8 bases of the junction left unmatched. Germline-derived CDR1 and CDR2 are MGHRA and YSYEKL. The length of the CDR3 is 16 residues. The CDR3 nucleotides are TGCGCCAGCAGCCCGCCGGCGGGACAGGTCACAGATACGCAGTATTTT. This sequence encodes CASSPPAGQVTDTQYF.

The rearrangement links TRBV7-9 to TRBJ2-7; 9 bases map to TRBD1. The ends lost 6 bases at V and 6 bases at J; junction bases unmatched: 12. CDR1 and CDR2 (germline): SEHNR, FQNEAQ (reference sequence). The CDR3 is 15 amino acids. CDR3 nucleotides: TGTGCCAGCAGTCCTACCTCCGGGACAGGGTTCGAGCAGTACTTC. Translated: CASSPTSGTGFEQYF.

The V call is TRBV7-9, the J call TRBJ1-1; D call uncertain. Trimming stripped 3 bases from V and 1 base from J, with 12 bases between. The germline V gene has CDR1 SEHNR and CDR2 FQNEAQ (reference sequence). The CDR3 has 15 amino acids. The CDR3 DNA follows: TGTGCCAGCAGCTTCCGGAGTCAAGCGAACACTGAAGCTTTCTTT. This encodes CASSFRSQANTEAFF.

The V call is TRBV18, the J call TRBJ2-5, with a tentative D call TRBD2 (6 bases). V was cut by 3 bases and J by 0 bases, with 8 bases left in between. Looked up from germline, CDR1 is KGHSH and CDR2 is LQKENI. The CDR3 runs 14 residues. Here the CDR3 reads CASSPGLYQETQYF. Here the CDR3 DNA reads TGTGCCAGCTCACCGGGACTTTACCAAGAGACCCAGTACTTC. Full variable domain (missing parts from reference TRBV18 and TRBJ2-5): NAGVMQNPRHLVRRRGQEARLRCSPMKGHSHVYWYRQLPEEGLKFMVYLQKENIIDESGMPKERFSAEFPKEGPSILRIQQVVRGDSAAYFCASSPGLYQETQYFGPGTRLLVL.

The chain combines TRBV28 with TRBJ2-7; 12 bases match TRBD2. The J segment lost 9 bases and the V segment lost 3 bases, leaving 9 bases of the junction unmatched. The V gene's germline CDR1 is MDHEN and CDR2 SYDVKM. CDR3 length: 15 amino acids. In DNA, the CDR3 is TGTGCCAGCAGTTTGGGGACTAGCGGGCCCGACGGGCAGTACTTC. This codes for CASSLGTSGPDGQYF.

The CDR3 loop reads CSVEGLAGNIGTDTQYF. The CDR3 nucleotides read TGCAGCGTTGAAGGACTAGCGGGAAATATCGGCACAGATACGCAGTATTTT. The chain recombines TRBV29-1 with TRBJ2-3; 11 nucleotides match TRBD2. This CDR3 has 17 residues. Germline V lookup: CDR1 SQVTM, CDR2 ANQGSEA. V gave up 1 base and J gave up 1 base; unmatched junction bases: 7.

In its sample, this clone was seen a few times. CDR3 residues: CASSLVHLNTEAFF. CDR3 DNA sequence: TGTGCCAGCAGCTTAGTCCATTTGAACACTGAAGCTTTCTTT. The chain is built from TRBV11-2 and TRBJ1-1; D is uncertain. Looked up from germline, CDR1 is SGHAT and CDR2 is FQNNGV. The CDR3 consists of 14 residues. The V end was cut by 1 base, the J end by 0 bases, with 6 bases between.